These T cell receptor beta chains were read from a single sample in a study of shared clonotypes between healthy human individuals. The repertoire was sequenced with immunoSEQ multiplex PCR; TCRdb's copy has only in-frame clones and lacks some. The top ten clones hold 20% to 25% of a sample with hundreds of thousands of clones, 90% to 95% of them seen once. Sequencing was performed on naive CD8+ T cells sorted from blood. The receptor set was obtained from a young man in good health. Both conserved end residues are trimmed from each CDR3. The order of the fields is V gene, J gene, CDR3 protein.

TRBV18	TRBJ2-1	ASSPIPGESYNEQF
TRBV4-1	TRBJ2-7	ASSQDSLISGVSYEQY
TRBV2	TRBJ2-3	AIGRTDTQY
TRBV11-2	TRBJ1-5	ASSSIPGVQPQH
TRBV7-7	TRBJ2-2	ASSSYYTGELF
TRBV7-6	TRBJ2-2	ATLDRNTGELF
TRBV5-5	TRBJ2-5	ASSMLGLEETQY
TRBV7-9	TRBJ2-3	ASSPPRGLAGY
TRBV27	TRBJ2-1	ASSLSPGNEQF
TRBV28	TRBJ1-1	ASSLSSGTEAF